These 25 T cell receptor beta chains originate from one sample sequenced in a study of T cells in Graves' hyperthyroidism and ophthalmopathy. TCR beta CDR3 sequences were amplified from RNA transcripts. HTBI primers were employed in a first-round RT-PCR of the TCR CDR3. Each CDR3 protein is one row after TCRdb ran MiXCR on the multiplex PCR reads. The sample holds fewer than 650,000 distinct CDR3 sequences; around 14% are singletons and the top ten take roughly 6.9%. The sequenced sample was blood. Receptors originate from a woman between 18 and 30 years old with Graves' ophthalmopathy.

This clonotype was picked up a small number of times. The chain joins TRBV4-1 to TRBJ1-2; TRBD1 agrees at 7 bases. The germline CDR1 and CDR2 sequences are MGHRA and YSYEKL. The CDR3 sequence is 17 residues long. V dropped 1 base and J dropped 4; count of bases not matched to a gene: 12. The CDR3 region has the DNA TGCGCCAGCAGCCAAGTTTACCCACCGGGACAGCCCTATGGCTACACCTTC. As protein: CASSQVYPPGQPYGYTF.

In this sample, this clonotype turned up many times. The chain recombines TRBV2 with TRBJ1-1; perhaps TRBD1 as D (6 bases). Trimming stripped 7 bases from V and 4 bases from J, with 13 bases between. Germline V gene sequence: CDR1 SNHLY, CDR2 FYNNEI. This CDR3 region has 13 residues. This CDR3 is CASTQGGGTEAFF. In nucleotides, the CDR3 is TGTGCCAGCACCCAAGGGGGGGGCACTGAAGCTTTCTTT.

The table lists this clonotype with many counts. The genes are TRBV6-1 and TRBJ1-2; D gene ambiguous. CDR1 and CDR2 from the germline V gene are MNHNS and SASEGT. This CDR3 region has 11 residues. Trimming removed 6 bases at V and 4 bases at J, with 6 bases between. The CDR3 loop is CASRFTYGYTF. The DNA for the CDR3 is TGTGCCAGCAGGTTCACCTATGGCTACACCTTC.

This clonotype has a handful of counts. The CDR3 nucleotides read TGTGCCAGTAGCCTCGGGACAGGGGGTATCGATGAGCAGTTCTTC. Protein: CASSLGTGGIDEQFF. The genes are TRBV19 and TRBJ2-1, with TRBD1 matching 11 bases. Per the germline V gene, CDR1 is LNHDA and CDR2 is SQIVND (reference sequence). Losses at the gene ends were 6 bases for V and 8 bases for J; bases not matched to a gene: 9. The CDR3 totals 15 residues.

This clonotype was found many times. The chain is built from TRBV5-5 and TRBJ2-5, with TRBD1 matching over 8 bases. J gave up 13 bases and V 4 bases, and 15 bases lay outside the gene matches. The CDR3 sequence is 14 residues long. In germline, CDR1 is SGHKS, CDR2 YYEKEE (reference sequence). CDR3 coding DNA: TGTGCCAGCAGCGCGCAAATCGACAGGGGAGAGGGGTACTTC. It encodes CASSAQIDRGEGYF.

This clonotype was counted many times. V and J are TRBV7-3 and TRBJ2-1; D is unresolved. The V end was cut by 5 bases, the J end by 4 bases, with 15 bases between. This CDR3 region has 15 residues. The V gene's germline CDR1 is SGHTA and CDR2 FQGTGA. The CDR3 DNA is TGTGCCAGCAGCCCGGATCATGGTAGATACAATGAGCAGTTCTTC. It codes for CASSPDHGRYNEQFF.

In this sample, this clonotype turned up once. Since a much larger clone is just one base distant, this may be a read error. The rearrangement links TRBV30 to TRBJ2-7; 7 bases agree with TRBD2. V trimming: 4 bases; J trimming: 1 base; junction bases outside the gene matches: 10. CDR1 GTSNPN and CDR2 SVGIG come from the germline V gene (reference sequence). The CDR3 covers 15 residues. CDR3 in amino acids: CAWNGWPSGSYEQYF. CDR3 bases: TGTGCCTGGAACGGGTGGCCTAGCGGTTCCTACGAGCAGTACTTC.

This clonotype was recorded many times. The chain combines TRBV27 with TRBJ2-7; D is uncertain. Germline V gene lookup returns CDR1 MNHEY and CDR2 SMNVEV (reference sequence). This CDR3 contains 13 residues. V lost 3 bases, J lost 0 bases, and 6 bases lay in between. The CDR3: CASSFKHSYEQYF. DNA of the CDR3: TGTGCCAGCAGTTTCAAACACTCCTACGAGCAGTACTTC.

On this clonotype itself: Its ends do not fully match the called genes, so a read error is possible. The chain is built from TRBV4-3 and TRBJ2-1; the D is unclear. The CDR3 contains 14 residues. Per the germline V gene, CDR1 is LGHNA and CDR2 is YSLEER. The CDR3 DNA follows: TGCACCAGCAGCCAAGATCTTGGCCGCCGGGAGCAGTTCTTC. This sequence encodes CTSSQDLGRREQFF.

The chain combines TRBV28 with TRBJ2-3; TRBD2 matches at 10 bases. This CDR3 is 17 amino acids long. In germline, CDR1 is MDHEN, CDR2 SYDVKM. After removal of 5 bases from V and 4 bases from J, the junction contained 12 bases not matched to a gene. DNA for the CDR3: TGTGCCAGCAGTGTCACGGACCTAGCGGGAGAATCAGATACGCAGTATTTT. This encodes CASSVTDLAGESDTQYF.

For this clonotype: A much more abundant neighbour one base away suggests this may be a read error. The V call is TRBV27, the J call TRBJ2-7; the match to TRBD2 covers 15 bases. From germline, CDR1 is MNHEY and CDR2 SMNVEV (reference sequence). J was trimmed by 1 base and V by 4 bases; bases with no gene match: 2. The CDR3 is 16 residues long. The DNA of the CDR3 is TGTGCCAGCAGTTCCGGGACTAGCGGGAGGTCCTACGAGCAGTACTTC. This gives the protein CASSSGTSGRSYEQYF.

This clonotype has at least ten counts. This chain joins TRBV6-1 and TRBJ2-2; D is perhaps TRBD1 (7 bases). The CDR3 covers 15 residues. CDR1 and CDR2 from the germline V gene are MNHNS and SASEGT. Trimming shortened V by 6 bases and J by 1 base, and 12 bases separated the two germline ends. The CDR3 spells CASSRQGGNTGELFF. The CDR3 DNA is TGTGCCAGCAGCAGACAGGGAGGGAACACCGGGGAGCTGTTTTTT.

In its sample, this clonotype was seen many times. V and J are TRBV20-1 and TRBJ2-4; no clear D. V shed 4 bases and J shed 0 bases, with 10 bases lying between them. Germline CDR1 reads DFQATT; CDR2 reads SNEGSKA (reference sequence). The length of the CDR3 is 14 residues. The CDR3 reads CSAIKALAKNIQYF. Written as DNA, the CDR3 is TGCAGTGCTATTAAAGCGCTAGCCAAAAACATTCAGTACTTC.

This clonotype has more than one count but fewer than ten. A much larger clonotype is one base distant, so this may be a read error. V and J are TRBV30 and TRBJ2-1; no definite D call. Trimming removed 1 base from V and 6 bases from J, with 4 bases in between. This CDR3 region has 11 residues. CDR1 and CDR2 from the germline V gene are GTSNPN and SVGIG (reference sequence). In nucleotides, the CDR3 is TGTGCCTGGAGTGGGGCCAATGAGCAGTTCTTC. As protein: CAWSGANEQFF.

This clonotype was found many times. The chain recombines TRBV18 with TRBJ1-5; D unclear. Per the germline V gene, CDR1 is KGHSH and CDR2 is LQKENI. The CDR3 spans 14 residues. Trimming removed 8 bases from V and 0 bases from J, with 11 bases in between. This chain's CDR3 is CASSLGNSNQPQHF. CDR3 in DNA: TGTGCCAGCAGTTTGGGGAATAGCAATCAGCCCCAGCATTTT. Together with reference TRBV18 and TRBJ1-5, the CDR3 gives the full variable domain: NAGVMQNPRHLVRRRGQEARLRCSPMKGHSHVYWYRQLPEEGLKFMVYLQKENIIDESGMPKERFSAEFPKEGPSILRIQQVVRGDSAAYFCASSLGNSNQPQHFGDGTRLSIL.

At least ten counts were recorded for this clonotype. The genes are TRBV2 and TRBJ2-3; weak D call: TRBD2 (6 bases). Per the germline V gene, CDR1 is SNHLY and CDR2 is FYNNEI. Trimming removed 4 bases at V and 1 base at J, with 9 bases between. The CDR3 sequence is 14 residues long. DNA for the CDR3: TGTGCCAGCAGTGGAAGGAGGGGCACAGATACGCAGTATTTT. It specifies CASSGRRGTDTQYF. Combining the CDR3 with reference TRBV2 and TRBJ2-3 gives the whole variable domain EPEVTQTPSHQVTQMGQEVILRCVPISNHLYFYWYRQILGQKVEFLVSFYNNEISEKSEIFDDQFSVERPDGSNFTLKIRSTKLEDSAMYFCASSGRRGTDTQYFGPGTRLTVL.

In its sample, this clonotype was seen many times. The chain uses TRBV18 and TRBJ1-1, with TRBD1 matching 11 bases. J gave up 1 base and V 4 bases, and 8 bases lay outside the gene matches. The CDR3 length is 17 residues. Germline CDR1 KGHSH, CDR2 LQKENI. Written as DNA, the CDR3 is TGTGCCAGCTCACAGGCGATCGGACAGGGGGCGAACACTGAAGCTTTCTTT. Residues: CASSQAIGQGANTEAFF. Filled out from reference TRBV18 and TRBJ1-1, the complete variable domain reads NAGVMQNPRHLVRRRGQEARLRCSPMKGHSHVYWYRQLPEEGLKFMVYLQKENIIDESGMPKERFSAEFPKEGPSILRIQQVVRGDSAAYFCASSQAIGQGANTEAFFGQGTRLTVV.

The chain is built from TRBV5-1 and TRBJ2-1; TRBD2 matches at 13 bases. CDR1 is SGHRS and CDR2 is YFSETQ in the germline V gene. The CDR3 covers 15 residues. V lost 3 bases to trimming and J lost 8 bases; unmatched junction nucleotides: 5. In DNA form, the CDR3 reads TGCGCCAGCAGCTCTGGGACTAGCGGGGTCCATGAGCAGTTCTTC. Residues: CASSSGTSGVHEQFF.

This clonotype has at least ten counts. The chain recombines TRBV12-3 or TRBV12-4 with TRBJ1-1; D not certain. CDR3 length: 14 residues. V was shortened by 3 bases and J by 2 bases, with 10 bases between the two germline ends. DNA of the CDR3: TGTGCCAGCAGTTTGGGTTTTAGTAACACTGAAGCTTTCTTT. As protein: CASSLGFSNTEAFF.

This clonotype appeared many times. V is TRBV12-3 or TRBV12-4 and J is TRBJ2-3; 10 bases map to TRBD1. This CDR3 contains 14 residues. With V trimmed by 4 bases and J by 6 bases, 4 bases remained unmatched. CDR3 DNA sequence: TGTGCCAGCAGTTCCCGGGACAGGGGTGATACGCAGTATTTT. Translating it yields CASSSRDRGDTQYF.

This clonotype was counted many times. The chain carries TRBV11-2 and TRBJ1-1; TRBD1 aligns across 7 bases. The CDR3 covers 14 residues. The V gene's germline CDR1 is SGHAT and CDR2 FQNNGV. V dropped 5 bases and J dropped 5; count of bases not matched to a gene: 8. The CDR3 sequence: CASSPRQGGTEAFF. The CDR3 nucleotides are TGTGCCAGCAGCCCCCGACAGGGAGGTACTGAAGCTTTCTTT.

This clonotype was picked up many times. The chain couples TRBV20-1 to TRBJ2-1; the D call may be TRBD1 or TRBD2 (5 bases each). V was pared by 5 bases and J by 8 bases, with 22 bases between. The CDR3 has 15 amino acids. The germline V gene encodes CDR1 DFQATT and CDR2 SNEGSKA (reference sequence). The CDR3 DNA reads TGCAGTGCTCGGGACCGGGATTATGTTGGCGATGAGCAGTTCTTC. Its protein is CSARDRDYVGDEQFF.

In this sample, this clonotype turned up many times. The chain carries TRBV28 and TRBJ1-1, with a tentative D call TRBD1 (6 bases). With 7 bases removed from V and 2 bases from J, the gap between germline ends came to 17 bases. The CDR3 totals 15 residues. Looked up from germline, CDR1 is MDHEN and CDR2 is SYDVKM. The CDR3 coding sequence is TGTGCCAGCATTCCCCCGGGGGGCGTCAACACTGAAGCTTTCTTT. It yields the protein CASIPPGGVNTEAFF.

This clonotype was counted a few times. V usage is TRBV3-1 and J usage is TRBJ1-1, with unresolved D. V lost 6 bases and J lost 4, with 21 bases in between. The CDR3 contains 16 residues. Germline values: CDR1 LGHDT, CDR2 YNNKEL (reference sequence). The CDR3 region is CASRGRVGAPGTEAFF. In nucleotides, the CDR3 is TGTGCCAGCAGGGGTCGGGTGGGAGCCCCGGGCACTGAAGCTTTCTTT.

This chain uses TRBV9 with TRBJ2-5; 9 nucleotides agree with TRBD1. CDR3 length: 17 amino acids. Trimming removed 2 bases from V and 4 bases from J; junction bases left unmatched: 12. CDR1 is SGDLS and CDR2 is YYNGEE in the germline V gene. The CDR3 DNA reads TGTGCCAGCAGCGTCACAGGGGGCGGTGGGTATGGAGAGACCCAGTACTTC. Translation: CASSVTGGGGYGETQYF.